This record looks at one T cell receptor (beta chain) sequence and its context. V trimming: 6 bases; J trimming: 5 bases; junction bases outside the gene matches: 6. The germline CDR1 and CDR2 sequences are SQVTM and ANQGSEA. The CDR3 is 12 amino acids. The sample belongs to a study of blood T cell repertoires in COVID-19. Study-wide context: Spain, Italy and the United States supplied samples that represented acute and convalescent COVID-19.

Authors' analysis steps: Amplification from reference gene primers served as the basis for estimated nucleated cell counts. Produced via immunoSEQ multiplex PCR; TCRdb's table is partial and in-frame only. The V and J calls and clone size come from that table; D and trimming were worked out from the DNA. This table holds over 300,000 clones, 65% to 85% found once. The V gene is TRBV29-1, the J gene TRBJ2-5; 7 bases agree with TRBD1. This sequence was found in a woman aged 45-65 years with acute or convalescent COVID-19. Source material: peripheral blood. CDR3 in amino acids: CSVDRQGETQYF. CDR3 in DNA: TGCAGCGTAGATCGACAGGGTGAGACCCAGTACTTC.